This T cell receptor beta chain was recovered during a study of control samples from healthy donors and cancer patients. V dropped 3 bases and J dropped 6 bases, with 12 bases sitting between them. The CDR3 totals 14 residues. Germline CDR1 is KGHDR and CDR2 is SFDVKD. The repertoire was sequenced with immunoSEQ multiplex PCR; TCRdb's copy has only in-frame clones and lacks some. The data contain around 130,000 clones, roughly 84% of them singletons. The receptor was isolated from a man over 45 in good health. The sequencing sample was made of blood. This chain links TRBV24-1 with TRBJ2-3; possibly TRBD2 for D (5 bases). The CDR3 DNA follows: TGTGCCACCAGTGATCCGACACTAGGGGATACGCAGTATTTT. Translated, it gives CATSDPTLGDTQYF.